A selection of T cell receptor beta chains follows, all from one sample in a study of T cell responses to AZD1222 COVID-19 vaccine. The table came from immunoSEQ multiplex PCR; TCRdb's copy has only in-frame clones and leaves some out. Here the sample spans more than 150,000 clones, almost 90% being singletons. Sequencing used peripheral blood, obtained on day 0 of AZD1222 vaccination. These receptors were collected from an adult in good health. CDR3s include the opening cysteine and the closing phenylalanine or tryptophan. A D gene is named only where the DNA matches it firmly. Not all rows give a size; the values are once, few, many and, for expanded clones, a class.

abundance: -; v_gene: TRBV28; d_gene: -; j_gene: TRBJ1-5; CDR3nt: TGTGCCAGCAGTTCCCGGCCGGGCGGCGTGCAGCCCCAGCATTTT; CDR3aa: CASSSRPGGVQPQHF
abundance: -; v_gene: TRBV18; d_gene: TRBD1; j_gene: TRBJ1-5; CDR3nt: TGTGCCAGCTCACCCCGGGACAGTCAGCCCCAGCATTTT; CDR3aa: CASSPRDSQPQHF
abundance: -; v_gene: TRBV5-1; d_gene: -; j_gene: TRBJ2-1; CDR3nt: TGCGCCAGCAGCCCCACTCTAGCGCACAATGAGCAGTTCTTC; CDR3aa: CASSPTLAHNEQFF
abundance: -; v_gene: TRBV3-1/TRBV3-2; d_gene: TRBD2; j_gene: TRBJ2-5; CDR3nt: TGTGCCAGCAGCCAAGCCCGGACTAGCGGGGGATGGGAGACCCAGTACTTC; CDR3aa: CASSQARTSGGWETQYF
abundance: -; v_gene: TRBV10-3; d_gene: -; j_gene: TRBJ2-2; CDR3nt: TGTGCCATCAGCCAGCACCAGGGACAGAACACCGGGGAGCTGTTTTTT; CDR3aa: CAISQHQGQNTGELFF
abundance: -; v_gene: TRBV27; d_gene: -; j_gene: TRBJ1-1; CDR3nt: TGTGCCAGCAGTTTATATTATGGGCACGGCGGAGCTTTCTTT; CDR3aa: CASSLYYGHGGAFF
abundance: -; v_gene: TRBV7-9; d_gene: -; j_gene: TRBJ1-5; CDR3nt: TGTGCCAGCAGCCCCGCGGCCGGAGATAGCAATCAGCCCCAGCATTTT; CDR3aa: CASSPAAGDSNQPQHF
abundance: -; v_gene: TRBV10-3; d_gene: -; j_gene: TRBJ1-3; CDR3nt: TGTGCCATCAGTGAGCCGACAGGAAACACCATATATTTT; CDR3aa: CAISEPTGNTIYF
abundance: -; v_gene: TRBV7-3; d_gene: TRBD2; j_gene: TRBJ2-1; CDR3nt: TGTGCCAGCAGCTTAGGTAGGAGCGGGGGGCCCCTGAATGAGCAGTTCTTC; CDR3aa: CASSLGRSGGPLNEQFF
abundance: -; v_gene: TRBV19; d_gene: -; j_gene: TRBJ1-1; CDR3nt: TGTGCCAGCGGCCAAACCCTGAACACTGAAGCTTTCTTT; CDR3aa: CASGQTLNTEAFF
abundance: -; v_gene: TRBV3-1/TRBV3-2; d_gene: TRBD1; j_gene: TRBJ1-4; CDR3nt: TGTGCCAGCAGCCAAGCGGGACAGGGGAATGAAAAACTGTTTTTT; CDR3aa: CASSQAGQGNEKLFF
abundance: -; v_gene: TRBV6-5; d_gene: -; j_gene: TRBJ1-5; CDR3nt: TGTGCCAGCTTAGGGGTGATTAATCAGCCCCAGCATTTT; CDR3aa: CASLGVINQPQHF
abundance: -; v_gene: TRBV6-1; d_gene: -; j_gene: TRBJ2-1; CDR3nt: TGTGCCAGCAGTGAAATCAATGAGCAGTTCTTC; CDR3aa: CASSEINEQFF
abundance: once; v_gene: TRBV11-1; d_gene: -; j_gene: TRBJ1-3; CDR3nt: TGTGCCAGCAGCTTAGTATCCGGGACCTCTGGAAACACCATATATTTT; CDR3aa: CASSLVSGTSGNTIYF
abundance: -; v_gene: TRBV11-2; d_gene: TRBD1; j_gene: TRBJ1-1; CDR3nt: TGTGCCAGCAGCTTAGTTAGGGACAGGGGCACTGAAGCTTTCTTT; CDR3aa: CASSLVRDRGTEAFF
abundance: -; v_gene: TRBV19; d_gene: -; j_gene: TRBJ1-2; CDR3nt: TGTGCCAGTAGGACCATGTCGTCGGCTATTAGCTACACCTTC; CDR3aa: CASRTMSSAISYTF
abundance: -; v_gene: TRBV7-3; d_gene: TRBD2; j_gene: TRBJ2-1; CDR3nt: TGTGCCAGCAGCTCAACCGGACTAGCCCCGGGGTTCTTC; CDR3aa: CASSSTGLAPGFF
abundance: -; v_gene: TRBV2; d_gene: -; j_gene: TRBJ1-1; CDR3nt: TGTGCCAGCACCCGTGTGGAGAACACTGAAGCTTTCTTT; CDR3aa: CASTRVENTEAFF
abundance: -; v_gene: TRBV27; d_gene: -; j_gene: TRBJ1-6; CDR3nt: TGTGCCAGCAGCGGCCGGGACGTTAGGGCACCCCTCCACTTT; CDR3aa: CASSGRDVRAPLHF
abundance: once; v_gene: TRBV7-9; d_gene: -; j_gene: TRBJ1-1; CDR3nt: TGTGCCAGCAGACAGGGCGTGAACACTGAAGCTTTCTTT; CDR3aa: CASRQGVNTEAFF
abundance: -; v_gene: TRBV7-9; d_gene: -; j_gene: TRBJ1-2; CDR3nt: TGTGCCAGCAGCTCGGCTCGGGGCTACACCTTC; CDR3aa: CASSSARGYTF
abundance: -; v_gene: TRBV6-2/TRBV6-3; d_gene: TRBD1; j_gene: TRBJ1-2; CDR3nt: TGTGCCAGCAGTTACTCGGGACAGATCCTTAACTATGGCTACACCTTC; CDR3aa: CASSYSGQILNYGYTF
abundance: -; v_gene: TRBV4-1; d_gene: -; j_gene: TRBJ1-1; CDR3nt: TGCGCCAGCAGCCAAGTTGGGGGCCCGAACACTGAAGCTTTCTTT; CDR3aa: CASSQVGGPNTEAFF
abundance: few; v_gene: TRBV28; d_gene: TRBD1; j_gene: TRBJ2-2; CDR3nt: TGTGCCAGCAACCTCGGTACAGGGGAGACCGGGGAGCTGTTTTTT; CDR3aa: CASNLGTGETGELFF
abundance: -; v_gene: TRBV11-2; d_gene: -; j_gene: TRBJ1-4; CDR3nt: TGTGCCAGCAGCTTACGTCCGGGGATAAATGAAAAACTGTTTTTT; CDR3aa: CASSLRPGINEKLFF
abundance: -; v_gene: TRBV18; d_gene: -; j_gene: TRBJ2-3; CDR3nt: TGTGCCAGCTCACCACGGGGGGAGACTAGTATGACAGATACGCAGTATTTT; CDR3aa: CASSPRGETSMTDTQYF
abundance: -; v_gene: TRBV7-3; d_gene: -; j_gene: TRBJ2-4; CDR3nt: TGTGCCAGCAGCCACCGGGGACCCCCAGGGGACATTCAGTACTTC; CDR3aa: CASSHRGPPGDIQYF
abundance: -; v_gene: TRBV19; d_gene: TRBD1; j_gene: TRBJ1-5; CDR3nt: TGTGCCAGTAGTCCCTGGGACAGGGAAAATCAGCCCCAGCATTTT; CDR3aa: CASSPWDRENQPQHF
abundance: -; v_gene: TRBV9; d_gene: -; j_gene: TRBJ2-7; CDR3nt: TGTGCCAGCAGCGTAGGAGACCAGGTCACCTACGAGCAGTACTTC; CDR3aa: CASSVGDQVTYEQYF
abundance: -; v_gene: TRBV11-2; d_gene: -; j_gene: TRBJ2-5; CDR3nt: TGTGCCAGCAGCTGGTCACTGAGGGAGACCCAGTACTTC; CDR3aa: CASSWSLRETQYF
abundance: -; v_gene: TRBV11-1; d_gene: -; j_gene: TRBJ2-2; CDR3nt: TGTGCCAGCAGCCTAGGGGGAGACACCGGGGAGCTGTTTTTT; CDR3aa: CASSLGGDTGELFF
abundance: -; v_gene: TRBV30; d_gene: TRBD1; j_gene: TRBJ1-5; CDR3nt: TGTGCCTGGACCGACAGGGAATATGGTCAGCCCCAGCATTTT; CDR3aa: CAWTDREYGQPQHF
abundance: once; v_gene: TRBV6-5; d_gene: -; j_gene: TRBJ1-6; CDR3nt: TGTGCCAGCAGTCTTCCGGGGATTTATAATTCACCCCTCCACTTT; CDR3aa: CASSLPGIYNSPLHF
abundance: -; v_gene: TRBV2; d_gene: -; j_gene: TRBJ2-5; CDR3nt: TGTGCCAGCAGTCTAGCGCAGACCCAGTACTTC; CDR3aa: CASSLAQTQYF
abundance: -; v_gene: TRBV6-1; d_gene: -; j_gene: TRBJ1-5; CDR3nt: TGTGCCAGCAGTGAAGGACGTATGACCCAGCATTTT; CDR3aa: CASSEGRMTQHF
abundance: -; v_gene: TRBV18; d_gene: TRBD2; j_gene: TRBJ2-2; CDR3nt: TGTGCCAGCTCACCCCTGGTACTAGCGGGAGTCAACACCGGGGAGCTGTTTTTT; CDR3aa: CASSPLVLAGVNTGELFF
abundance: -; v_gene: TRBV6-5; d_gene: -; j_gene: TRBJ2-1; CDR3nt: TGTGCCAGCAGTTGGGACACGAATGAGCAGTTCTTC; CDR3aa: CASSWDTNEQFF
abundance: -; v_gene: TRBV9; d_gene: TRBD1; j_gene: TRBJ2-5; CDR3nt: TGTGCCAGCAGCGGCGACAGGGGGCAAGAGACCCAGTACTTC; CDR3aa: CASSGDRGQETQYF
abundance: -; v_gene: TRBV13; d_gene: TRBD1; j_gene: TRBJ2-3; CDR3nt: TGTGCCAGCAGCTTTGAGGGACAGGGAAGCACAGATACGCAGTATTTT; CDR3aa: CASSFEGQGSTDTQYF
abundance: -; v_gene: TRBV18; d_gene: TRBD1; j_gene: TRBJ1-3; CDR3nt: TGTGCCAGCTCACAGACAGGGTCGGGGACCTCTGGAAACACCATATATTTT; CDR3aa: CASSQTGSGTSGNTIYF
abundance: -; v_gene: TRBV18; d_gene: TRBD1; j_gene: TRBJ1-2; CDR3nt: TGTGCCAGCTCACCTGGGACAGGGCCGCGGGGCTACACCTTC; CDR3aa: CASSPGTGPRGYTF
abundance: -; v_gene: TRBV6-5; d_gene: TRBD2; j_gene: TRBJ2-1; CDR3nt: TGTGCCAGCAGTTACTCGCTGGCTAGCGGTTACAATGAGCAGTTCTTC; CDR3aa: CASSYSLASGYNEQFF
abundance: -; v_gene: TRBV30; d_gene: -; j_gene: TRBJ2-2; CDR3nt: TGTGCCTGGAGTTTACACTTGGACACCGGGGAGCTGTTTTTT; CDR3aa: CAWSLHLDTGELFF
abundance: -; v_gene: TRBV7-3; d_gene: TRBD1; j_gene: TRBJ1-2; CDR3nt: TGTGCCAGCAGCCTAAATCCAGGACAGGGGGCAAGGGGCTACACCTTC; CDR3aa: CASSLNPGQGARGYTF
abundance: -; v_gene: TRBV5-6; d_gene: TRBD1; j_gene: TRBJ1-5; CDR3nt: TGTGCCAGCAGCTTAACAGGGGGTCGGCCCCAGCATTTT; CDR3aa: CASSLTGGRPQHF
abundance: -; v_gene: TRBV10-3; d_gene: TRBD2; j_gene: TRBJ2-5; CDR3nt: TGTGCCATCAGTGCCGGGACTAGCGCGTCACAAGAGACCCAGTACTTC; CDR3aa: CAISAGTSASQETQYF
abundance: -; v_gene: TRBV6-6; d_gene: TRBD1; j_gene: TRBJ1-2; CDR3nt: TGTGCCAGCACCGGGGACAGTTCTAACTATGGCTACACCTTC; CDR3aa: CASTGDSSNYGYTF
abundance: once; v_gene: TRBV6-5; d_gene: -; j_gene: TRBJ1-5; CDR3nt: TGTGCCAGCACTTCGGACGGAGCGCTCAATCAGCCCCAGCATTTT; CDR3aa: CASTSDGALNQPQHF
abundance: once; v_gene: TRBV9; d_gene: -; j_gene: TRBJ2-3; CDR3nt: TGTGCCAGCAGAGGTTTAGGAGATACGCAGTATTTT; CDR3aa: CASRGLGDTQYF
abundance: -; v_gene: TRBV9; d_gene: -; j_gene: TRBJ2-7; CDR3nt: TGTGCCAGCAGCTCCTTCCCCTCCTACGAGCAGTACTTC; CDR3aa: CASSSFPSYEQYF
abundance: -; v_gene: TRBV11-2; d_gene: TRBD1; j_gene: TRBJ1-3; CDR3nt: TGTGCCAGCAGCCCCGGGGACAGGGGGAACGCTGGAAACACCATATATTTT; CDR3aa: CASSPGDRGNAGNTIYF
abundance: -; v_gene: TRBV9; d_gene: -; j_gene: TRBJ2-7; CDR3nt: TGTGCCAGCAGCGACGCCATCTCCTACGAGCAGTACTTC; CDR3aa: CASSDAISYEQYF
abundance: -; v_gene: TRBV30; d_gene: TRBD2; j_gene: TRBJ2-2; CDR3nt: TGTGCCTGGACTAGCGGGAGGGGAACCGGGGAGCTGTTTTTT; CDR3aa: CAWTSGRGTGELFF
abundance: -; v_gene: TRBV2; d_gene: -; j_gene: TRBJ1-6; CDR3nt: TGTGCCACGGATTCACCCCTCCACTTT; CDR3aa: CATDSPLHF
abundance: -; v_gene: TRBV27; d_gene: -; j_gene: TRBJ1-5; CDR3nt: TGTGCCAGCAGTCCTCGCGGCAATCAGCCCCAGCATTTT; CDR3aa: CASSPRGNQPQHF
abundance: once; v_gene: TRBV6-1; d_gene: -; j_gene: TRBJ2-7; CDR3nt: TGTGCCAGCAGTGAACGTGGTACGTGGGAGCAGTACTTC; CDR3aa: CASSERGTWEQYF
abundance: -; v_gene: TRBV2; d_gene: TRBD1; j_gene: TRBJ1-5; CDR3nt: TGTGCCAGCAGGCGGGACAGGGGGAATCAGCCCCAGCATTTT; CDR3aa: CASRRDRGNQPQHF